This record looks at one T cell receptor (beta chain) sequence and its context. Its antigen is unknown. Stability of Graves' hyperthyroidism was defined as absent ophthalmopathy progression within 18 months. TCR beta CDR3 sequences were amplified from RNA transcripts. HTBI primers were the set used in a first-round RT-PCR of the TCR CDR3. TCRdb re-analysed the multiplex PCR reads in MiXCR, keeping a single row per CDR3 protein. Seen here are around 340,000 distinct CDR3 sequences, approximately 18% observed once, and the top ten hold about 53%. The V gene lost 0 bases and the J gene lost 3 bases, with 5 bases spanning the gap. CDR1 and CDR2 from the germline V gene are MNHEY and SMNVEV (reference sequence). CDR3 length: 13 residues. This entry is derived from a study of T cells in Graves' hyperthyroidism and ophthalmopathy. Findings and limits, study-wide: Blood also showed most of the thyroid clonotypes that were expanded above 0.001. Stable hyperthyroidism and ophthalmopathy were separated using 13 V-J signatures.

The receptor was isolated from a woman aged 50 to 60 with Graves' hyperthyroidism. The rearrangement uses TRBV27 and TRBJ1-1; D unclear. Sequenced material: blood. This CDR3 is CASSLSTYTEAFF. DNA for the CDR3: TGTGCCAGCAGTTTATCTACCTACACTGAAGCTTTCTTT.